This record concerns one TCR beta chain sequence. The sample originates from a study of blood T cell repertoires in COVID-19. The overall study: The study drew acute and convalescent COVID-19 samples from the United States, Italy and Spain. T cells, B-cell-depleted T cells, or PBMCs supplied cDNA or gDNA.

Per the original methods: The assay estimated nucleated cells by amplifying reference gene primers. Profiling relied on immunoSEQ multiplex PCR, and the TCRdb table lists in-frame clones only, not all of them. The DNA gave D and trimming, while V, J and clone size come from that table. This table has 210,000 or so clones, about nine tenths appearing once. This CDR3 has 16 amino acids. Germline CDR1 and CDR2: SGHKS and YYEKEE (reference sequence). The junction had 14 bases not matched to a gene; V was cut back by 6 bases and J by 9 bases. The receptor's source is a woman aged 55 to 70 with acute or convalescent COVID-19. This sequence joins TRBV5-5 and TRBJ2-1, with TRBD2 matching over 11 bases. Sequencing used peripheral blood. The CDR3 sequence: CASNALTSGDRSEQFF. The CDR3 DNA is TGTGCCAGCAACGCGCTGACTAGCGGGGATAGGAGTGAGCAGTTCTTC.